The rows below give T cell receptor beta chains drawn from one sample of a study of T-cell reconstitution after alpha-beta-depleted transplantation in children. MiXCR, applied by TCRdb to the PCR reads, yields one record per CDR3 protein. This table holds 450,000 to 600,000 distinct CDR3 sequences, approximately 30% found once. This material consisted of PBMCs from the stem cell graft donor, taken from the stem cell graft. The receptors here all came from a human donor who donated a stem cell graft to a child with aplastic anemia. Each CDR3 is given with its conserved first and last residue. The order of the fields is V gene, clone size, J gene, D gene, CDR3 protein, CDR3 DNA. D genes are given only for firm matches. Size values are once, few and many counts, or a class for expanded clones, and some rows have none.

TRBV12-3/TRBV12-4	-	TRBJ1-5	-	CASRPSGSQGGQPQHF	TGTGCCAGCAGGCCCTCCGGGAGCCAAGGGGGACAGCCCCAGCATTTT
TRBV20-1	few	TRBJ2-2	TRBD2	CSAYRAGSNTGELFF	TGCAGTGCTTACCGAGCGGGGTCGAACACCGGGGAGCTGTTTTTT
TRBV7-2	-	TRBJ2-4	-	CASSPGGGNIQYF	TGTGCCAGCAGCCCTGGAGGGGGAAACATTCAGTACTTC
TRBV4-3	-	TRBJ1-1	-	CASSQDLQGEAFF	TGCGCCAGCAGCCAAGATTTACAAGGTGAAGCTTTCTTT
TRBV18	-	TRBJ1-5	-	CASSSVTSTNSNQPQHF	TGTGCCAGCTCATCCGTAACAAGTACTAATAGCAATCAGCCCCAGCATTTT
TRBV29-1	-	TRBJ1-3	-	CSVGIGGGLGNTIYF	TGCAGCGTTGGGATAGGAGGGGGGCTCGGAAACACCATATATTTT
TRBV29-1	-	TRBJ2-6	-	CSVEGGPGANVLTF	TGCAGCGTTGAGGGAGGCCCTGGGGCCAACGTCCTGACTTTC
TRBV12-3/TRBV12-4	-	TRBJ2-1	TRBD2	CASSFQRSGVGEQFF	TGTGCCAGCAGTTTTCAACGTAGCGGGGTGGGTGAGCAGTTCTTC
TRBV6-2/TRBV6-3	-	TRBJ1-5	-	CASSGPNSNQPQHF	TGTGCCAGCAGCGGACCCAATAGCAATCAGCCCCAGCATTTT
TRBV6-5	few	TRBJ2-7	TRBD2	CASSSSGTKGPEQYF	TGTGCCAGCAGTTCCTCCGGGACTAAGGGACCCGAGCAGTACTTC
TRBV7-8	few	TRBJ2-1	-	CASSFDISNEQFF	TGTGCCAGCAGCTTCGACATTAGCAATGAGCAGTTCTTC